This TCR beta chain was documented in a study of regulatory T cells in long-lasting Graves disease. Through Arm-PCR of CDR3 regions and iRepertoire HTBI primers, TCR beta libraries were built. TCRdb re-derived calls from the multiplex PCR reads in MiXCR, one entry per CDR3 protein. The sample has about 440,000 distinct CDR3 sequences, about a sixth seen once; the top ten hold about 10%. Time point specified: newly diagnosed GD, antithyroid drugs for less than 3 months. Scientists built the TCR library using RNA that was extracted from PBMCs. These sequences were also reported in another study, on T cells in Graves' hyperthyroidism and ophthalmopathy.

The input for sequencing was peripheral blood mononuclear cells (PBMCs), taken at new diagnosis, from a patient treated with antithyroid drugs. This clonotype originated in a woman aged 25-40 years with Graves disease.

CDR3 in DNA: TGTGCCAGCAGCTTGTTGGTGGGAGGGCCTTTGGATGAGCAGTTCTTC. Translated: CASSLLVGGPLDEQFF. The chain links TRBV5-4 to TRBJ2-1, with 7 bases aligning to TRBD2. Looked up from germline, CDR1 is SGHNT and CDR2 is YYREEE (reference sequence). Unmatched junction bases numbered 12, after V lost 1 base and J lost 8 bases. The CDR3 loop spans 16 amino acids.